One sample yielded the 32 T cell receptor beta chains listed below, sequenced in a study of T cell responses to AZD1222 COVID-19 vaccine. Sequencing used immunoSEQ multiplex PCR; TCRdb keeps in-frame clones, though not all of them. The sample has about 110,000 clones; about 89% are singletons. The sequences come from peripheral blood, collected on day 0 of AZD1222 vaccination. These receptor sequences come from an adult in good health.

This CDR3 reads CASSSTRGPDTQYF. CDR3 sequence (DNA): TGTGCCAGCAGTTCCACCCGGGGGCCAGATACGCAGTATTTT. The chain uses TRBV5-4 and TRBJ2-3; D might be TRBD1 or TRBD2, each matching 6 bases. Germline V CDR1 and CDR2: SGHNT, YYREEE (reference sequence). This CDR3 region has 14 residues. The V end was cut by 5 bases, the J end by 4 bases, with 14 bases between.

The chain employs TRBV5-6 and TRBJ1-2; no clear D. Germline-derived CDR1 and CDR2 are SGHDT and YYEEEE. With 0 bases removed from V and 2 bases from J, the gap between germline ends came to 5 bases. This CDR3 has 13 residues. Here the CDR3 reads CASSLVPNYGYTF. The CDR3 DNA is TGTGCCAGCAGCTTGGTACCCAACTATGGCTACACCTTC.

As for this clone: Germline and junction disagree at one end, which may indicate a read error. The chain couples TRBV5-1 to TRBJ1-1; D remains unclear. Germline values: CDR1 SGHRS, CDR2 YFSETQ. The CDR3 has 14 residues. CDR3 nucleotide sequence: TGCGCCAGCACCTTGGGTGGCTCGGACACTGAAGCTTTCTTT. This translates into CASTLGGSDTEAFF.

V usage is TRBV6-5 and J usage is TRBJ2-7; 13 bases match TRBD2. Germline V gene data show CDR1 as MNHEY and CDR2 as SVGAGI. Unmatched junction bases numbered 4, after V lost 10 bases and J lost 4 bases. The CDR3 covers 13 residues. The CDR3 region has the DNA TGTGCCACCCTGACTAGCGGGAGGTACGAGCAGTACTTC. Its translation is CATLTSGRYEQYF.

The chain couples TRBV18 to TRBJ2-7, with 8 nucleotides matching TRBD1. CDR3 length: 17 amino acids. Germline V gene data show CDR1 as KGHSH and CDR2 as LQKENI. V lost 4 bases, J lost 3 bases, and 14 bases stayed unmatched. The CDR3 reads CASSQGERTGGSYEQYF. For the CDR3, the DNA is TGTGCCAGCTCACAAGGGGAAAGAACAGGGGGTAGCTACGAGCAGTACTTC.

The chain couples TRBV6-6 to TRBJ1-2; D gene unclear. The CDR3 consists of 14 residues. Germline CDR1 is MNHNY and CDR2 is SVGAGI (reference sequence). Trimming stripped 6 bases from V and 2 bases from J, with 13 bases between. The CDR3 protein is CASSTPDGNYGYTF. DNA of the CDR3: TGTGCCAGCAGCACCCCCGACGGGAACTATGGCTACACCTTC.

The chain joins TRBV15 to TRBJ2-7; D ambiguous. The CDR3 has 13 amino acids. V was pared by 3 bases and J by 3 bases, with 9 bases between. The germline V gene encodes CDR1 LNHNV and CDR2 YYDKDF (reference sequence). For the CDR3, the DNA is TGTGCCACCAGCAGGGACGTAGGCTACGAGCAGTACTTC. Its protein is CATSRDVGYEQYF.

For the CDR3, the DNA is TGTGCCAGCAGTTACTCCGGAGCTTTGAACACTGAAGCTTTCTTT. Its translation is CASSYSGALNTEAFF. This rearrangement joins TRBV6-5 to TRBJ1-1; D is ambiguous. Germline-derived CDR1 and CDR2 are MNHEY and SVGAGI. The CDR3 runs 15 residues. Deletions cut 0 bases from V and 0 bases from J, with 8 bases between.

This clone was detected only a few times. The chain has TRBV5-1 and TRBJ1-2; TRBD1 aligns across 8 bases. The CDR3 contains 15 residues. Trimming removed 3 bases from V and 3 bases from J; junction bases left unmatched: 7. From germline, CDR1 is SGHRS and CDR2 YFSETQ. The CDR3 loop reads CASSSGQGVDYGYTF. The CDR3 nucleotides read TGCGCCAGCAGCTCAGGACAGGGAGTGGACTATGGCTACACCTTC.

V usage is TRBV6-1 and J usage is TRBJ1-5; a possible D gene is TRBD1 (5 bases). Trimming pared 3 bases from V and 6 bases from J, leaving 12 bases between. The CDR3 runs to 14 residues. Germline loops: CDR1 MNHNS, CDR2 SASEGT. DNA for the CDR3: TGTGCCAGCAGTGAGGAGGGGATAATTCAGCCCCAGCATTTT. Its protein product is CASSEEGIIQPQHF.

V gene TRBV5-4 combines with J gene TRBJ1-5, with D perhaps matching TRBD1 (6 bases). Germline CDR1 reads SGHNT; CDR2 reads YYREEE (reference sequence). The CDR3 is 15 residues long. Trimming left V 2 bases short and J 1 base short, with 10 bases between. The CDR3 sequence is CASSFGGTSNQPQHF. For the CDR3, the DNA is TGTGCCAGCAGCTTTGGAGGGACAAGCAATCAGCCCCAGCATTTT.

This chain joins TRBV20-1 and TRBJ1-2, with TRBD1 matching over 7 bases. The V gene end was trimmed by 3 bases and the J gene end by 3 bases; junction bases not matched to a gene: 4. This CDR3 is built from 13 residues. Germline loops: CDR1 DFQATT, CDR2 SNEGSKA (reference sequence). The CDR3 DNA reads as TGCAGTGCTAGTGAAGGACAGGACTATGGCTACACCTTC. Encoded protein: CSASEGQDYGYTF.

CDR3 nucleotide sequence: TGCAGCGTTGAGGGACAGGGAGACACTGAAGCTTTCTTT. Its translation is CSVEGQGDTEAFF. This chain connects TRBV29-1 to TRBJ1-1; 9 bases are shared with TRBD1. With V trimmed by 3 bases and J by 3 bases, 2 bases remained unmatched. CDR3 length equals 13 residues. In germline, CDR1 is SQVTM, CDR2 ANQGSEA.

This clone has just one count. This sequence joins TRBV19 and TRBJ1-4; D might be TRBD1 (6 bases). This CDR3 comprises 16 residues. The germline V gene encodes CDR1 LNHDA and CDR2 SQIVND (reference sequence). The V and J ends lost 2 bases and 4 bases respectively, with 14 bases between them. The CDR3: CASSIRSTGSNEKLFF. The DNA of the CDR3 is TGTGCCAGTAGTATAAGATCTACAGGGAGTAATGAAAAACTGTTTTTT.

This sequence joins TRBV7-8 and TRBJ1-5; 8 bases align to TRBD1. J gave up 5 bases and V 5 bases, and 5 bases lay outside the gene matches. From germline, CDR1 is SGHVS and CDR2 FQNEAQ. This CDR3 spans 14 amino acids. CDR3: CASSQDRGHQPQHF. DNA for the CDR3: TGTGCCAGCAGCCAAGACAGGGGCCATCAGCCCCAGCATTTT.

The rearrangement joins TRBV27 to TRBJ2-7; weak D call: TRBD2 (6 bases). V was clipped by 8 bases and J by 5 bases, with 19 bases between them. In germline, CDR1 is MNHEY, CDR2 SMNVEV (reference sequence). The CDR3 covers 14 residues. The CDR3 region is CASRNGGARNEQYF. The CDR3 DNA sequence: TGTGCCAGCCGAAACGGAGGGGCGCGGAACGAGCAGTACTTC.

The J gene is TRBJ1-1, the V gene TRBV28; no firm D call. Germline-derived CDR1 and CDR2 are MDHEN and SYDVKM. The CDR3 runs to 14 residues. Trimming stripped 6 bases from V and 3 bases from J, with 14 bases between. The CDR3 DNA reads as TGTGCCAGCAGACCAGATCTGAGGGACACTGAAGCTTTCTTT. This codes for CASRPDLRDTEAFF.

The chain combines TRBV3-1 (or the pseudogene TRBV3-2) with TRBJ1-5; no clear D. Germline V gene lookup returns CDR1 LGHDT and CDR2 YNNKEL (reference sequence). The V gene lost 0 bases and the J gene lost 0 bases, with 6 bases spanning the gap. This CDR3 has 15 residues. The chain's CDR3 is CASSQDADSNQPQHF. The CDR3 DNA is TGTGCCAGCAGCCAAGATGCAGATAGCAATCAGCCCCAGCATTTT.

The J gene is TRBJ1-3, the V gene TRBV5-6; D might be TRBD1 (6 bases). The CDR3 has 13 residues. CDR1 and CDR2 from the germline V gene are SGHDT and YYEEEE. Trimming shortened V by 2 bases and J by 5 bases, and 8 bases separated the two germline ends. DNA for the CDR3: TGTGCCAGCAGCTTTGGACAGAGAAACACCATATATTTT. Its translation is CASSFGQRNTIYF.

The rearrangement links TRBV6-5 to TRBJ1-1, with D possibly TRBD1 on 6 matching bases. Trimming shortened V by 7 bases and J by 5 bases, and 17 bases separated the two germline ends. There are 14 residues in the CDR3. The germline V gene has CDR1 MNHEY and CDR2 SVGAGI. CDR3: CASTRGLGGTEAFF. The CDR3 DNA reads TGTGCCAGCACCAGAGGTTTAGGGGGAACTGAAGCTTTCTTT.

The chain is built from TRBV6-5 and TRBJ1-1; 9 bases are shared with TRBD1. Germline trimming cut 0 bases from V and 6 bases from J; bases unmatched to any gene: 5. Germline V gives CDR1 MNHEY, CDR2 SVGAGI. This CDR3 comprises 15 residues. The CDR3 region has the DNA TGTGCCAGCAGTTACTCCGGGACAGGGAAGGCTGAAGCTTTCTTT. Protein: CASSYSGTGKAEAFF.

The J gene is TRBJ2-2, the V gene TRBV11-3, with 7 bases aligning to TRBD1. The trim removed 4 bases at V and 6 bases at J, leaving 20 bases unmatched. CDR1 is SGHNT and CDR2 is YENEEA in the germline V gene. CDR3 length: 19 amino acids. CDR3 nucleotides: TGTGCCAGCAGCTCGGGAAAAGGGGGCTCAGCATTTAGCTCCGGGGAGCTGTTTTTT. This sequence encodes CASSSGKGGSAFSSGELFF.

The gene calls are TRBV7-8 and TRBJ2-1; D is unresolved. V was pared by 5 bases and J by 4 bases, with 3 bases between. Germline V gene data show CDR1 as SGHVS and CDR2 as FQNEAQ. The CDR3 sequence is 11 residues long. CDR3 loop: CASSVYNEQFF. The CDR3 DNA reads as TGTGCCAGCAGCGTATACAATGAGCAGTTCTTC. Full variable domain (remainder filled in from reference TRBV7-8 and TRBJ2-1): GAGVSQSPRYKVAKRGQDVALRCDPISGHVSLFWYQQALGQGPEFLTYFQNEAQLDKSGLPSDRFFAERPEGSVSTLKIQRTQQEDSAVYLCASSVYNEQFFGPGTRLTVL.

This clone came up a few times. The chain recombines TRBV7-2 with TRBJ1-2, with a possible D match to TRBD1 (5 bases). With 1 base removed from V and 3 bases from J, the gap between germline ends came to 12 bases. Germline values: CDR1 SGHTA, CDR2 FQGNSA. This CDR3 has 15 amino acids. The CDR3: CASSLGDGPYYGYTF. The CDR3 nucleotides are TGTGCCAGCAGCTTAGGGGACGGCCCTTACTATGGCTACACCTTC. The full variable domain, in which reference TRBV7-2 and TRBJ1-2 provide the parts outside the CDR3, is GAGVSQSPSNKVTEKGKDVELRCDPISGHTALYWYRQSLGQGLEFLIYFQGNSAPDKSGLPSDRFSAERTGGSVSTLTIQRTQQEDSAVYLCASSLGDGPYYGYTFGSGTRLTVV.

In DNA, the CDR3 is TGTGCCAGCAGCCAAGTGAGCACAGATACGCAGTATTTT. Encoded protein: CASSQVSTDTQYF. The gene calls are TRBV3-1 (or the pseudogene TRBV3-2) and TRBJ2-3; D unclear. V was trimmed by 1 base and J by 0 bases, leaving 2 bases between them. There are 13 residues in the CDR3. In germline, CDR1 is LGHDT, CDR2 YNNKEL (reference sequence).

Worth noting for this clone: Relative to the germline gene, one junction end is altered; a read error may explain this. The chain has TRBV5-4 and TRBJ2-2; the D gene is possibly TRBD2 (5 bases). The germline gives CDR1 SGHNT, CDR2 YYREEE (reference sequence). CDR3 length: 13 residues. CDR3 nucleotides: TGTGCCAGCAGATTGGACGGGAACGGGGAGCTGTTTTTT. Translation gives CASRLDGNGELFF.

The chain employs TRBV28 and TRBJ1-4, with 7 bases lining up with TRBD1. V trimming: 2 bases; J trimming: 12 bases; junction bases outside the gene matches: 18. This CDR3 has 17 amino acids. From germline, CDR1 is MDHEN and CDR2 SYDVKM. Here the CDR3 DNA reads TGTGCCAGCAGTTTACTTGGGACAGCCGCCGTGATAGGACAACTGTTTTTT. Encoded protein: CASSLLGTAAVIGQLFF.

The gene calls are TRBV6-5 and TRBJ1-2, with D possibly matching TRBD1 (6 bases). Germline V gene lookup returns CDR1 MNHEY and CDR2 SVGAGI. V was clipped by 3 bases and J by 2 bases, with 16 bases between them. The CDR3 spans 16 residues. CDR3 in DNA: TGTGCCAGCAGTTATCTTCTCGGGGGGCAGAACTATGGCTACACCTTC. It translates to CASSYLLGGQNYGYTF.

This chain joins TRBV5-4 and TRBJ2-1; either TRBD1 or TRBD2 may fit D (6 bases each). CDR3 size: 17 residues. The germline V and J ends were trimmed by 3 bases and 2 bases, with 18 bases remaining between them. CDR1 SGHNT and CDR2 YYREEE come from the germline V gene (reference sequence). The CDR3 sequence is CASSWARGDRTYNEQFF. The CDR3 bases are TGTGCCAGCAGCTGGGCTAGGGGGGATAGAACCTACAATGAGCAGTTCTTC.

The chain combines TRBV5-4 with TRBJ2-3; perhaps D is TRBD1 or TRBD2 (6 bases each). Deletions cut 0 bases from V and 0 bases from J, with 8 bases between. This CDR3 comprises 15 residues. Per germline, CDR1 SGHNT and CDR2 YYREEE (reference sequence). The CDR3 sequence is CASSLGGASTDTQYF. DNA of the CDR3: TGTGCCAGCAGCTTGGGGGGGGCCAGCACAGATACGCAGTATTTT.

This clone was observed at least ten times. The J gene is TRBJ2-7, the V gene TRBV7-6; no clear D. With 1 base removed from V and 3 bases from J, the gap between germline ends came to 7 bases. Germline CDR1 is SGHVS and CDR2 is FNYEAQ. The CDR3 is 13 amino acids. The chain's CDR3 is CASSLGPNYEQYF. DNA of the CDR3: TGTGCCAGCAGCTTAGGTCCGAACTACGAGCAGTACTTC.

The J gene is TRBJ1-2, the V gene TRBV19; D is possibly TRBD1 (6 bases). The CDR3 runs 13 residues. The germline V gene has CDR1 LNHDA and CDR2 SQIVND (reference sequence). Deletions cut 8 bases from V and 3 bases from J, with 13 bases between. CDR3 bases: TGTGCCAGTGGACGGGACAAAGACTATGGCTACACCTTC. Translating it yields CASGRDKDYGYTF.